These 27 T cell receptor beta chains share one sample of origin, sequenced in a study of shared clonotypes between healthy human individuals. Clones were read by immunoSEQ multiplex PCR, and TCRdb kept only the in-frame ones, dropping some. The data contain about 500,000 clones, 70% to 80% of them singletons. The sample was PBMCs. These TCRs come from a woman aged 40 to 50 in good health. Some clones in this sample may be carry-over from other donors' samples.

V gene TRBV7-9 combines with J gene TRBJ2-1; 9 bases are shared with TRBD2. Unmatched junction bases numbered 13, after V lost 5 bases and J lost 2 bases. The CDR3 runs 18 residues. Germline lookup yields CDR1 SEHNR and CDR2 FQNEAQ (reference sequence). This chain's CDR3 is CASSRRGGAGGPYNEQFF. CDR3 coding DNA: TGTGCCAGCAGCCGGAGGGGAGGTGCGGGAGGGCCCTACAATGAGCAGTTCTTC.

This clone was seen many times. The chain combines TRBV19 with TRBJ2-2; D not resolved. The germline gives CDR1 LNHDA, CDR2 SQIVND (reference sequence). The V and J ends lost 6 bases and 4 bases respectively, with 9 bases between them. The CDR3 sequence is 13 residues long. The CDR3: CASRITGTGELFF. In nucleotides, the CDR3 is TGTGCCAGTAGAATCACCGGCACCGGGGAGCTGTTTTTT. Full variable domain (rest looked up from reference TRBV19 and TRBJ2-2): DGGITQSPKYLFRKEGQNVTLSCEQNLNHDAMYWYRQDPGQGLRLIYYSQIVNDFQKGDIAEGYSVSREKKESFPLTVTSAQKNPTAFYLCASRITGTGELFFGEGSRLTVL.

V and J are TRBV10-1 and TRBJ2-5; D remains ambiguous. The end of the DNA aligns better with TRBJ2-7, so the J call may be wrong. The germline V gene encodes CDR1 WNHNN and CDR2 SYGVQD (reference sequence). The CDR3 length is 14 residues. This chain's CDR3 is CASSESSRSYEQYF. The CDR3 bases are TGCGCCAGCAGTGAGTCCAGTCGCTCCTACGAGCAGTACTTC.

As regards this clone: A read error is likely here: a far larger clone is one base away. Other nucleotide sequences from this sample produce the same CDR3. The chain couples TRBV18 to TRBJ1-1; D possibly corresponds to TRBD1 (5 bases). The CDR3 is 15 residues long. Germline CDR1 and CDR2: KGHSH and LQKENI. Trimming removed 2 bases at V and 1 base at J, with 11 bases between. CDR3 sequence: CASSPSSGKNTEAFF. CDR3 bases: TGTGCCAGCTCACCAAGTTCAGGGAAGAACACTGAAGCTTTCTTT. The whole variable domain, remainder taken from reference TRBV18 and TRBJ1-1, is NAGVMQNPRHLVRRRGQEARLRCSPMKGHSHVYWYRQLPEEGLKFMVYLQKENIIDESGMPKERFSAEFPKEGPSILRIQQVVRGDSAAYFCASSPSSGKNTEAFFGQGTRLTVV.

The V gene is TRBV27, the J gene TRBJ2-7; TRBD2 matches at 7 bases. CDR3 length: 15 residues. Looked up from germline, CDR1 is MNHEY and CDR2 is SMNVEV (reference sequence). J gave up 4 bases and V 4 bases, and 10 bases lay outside the gene matches. Here the CDR3 reads CASSWAGSGKYEQYF. The CDR3 DNA sequence: TGTGCCAGCAGTTGGGCGGGGAGCGGGAAGTACGAGCAGTACTTC.

This chain links TRBV19 with TRBJ2-3; no clear D. Trimming removed 3 bases at V and 3 bases at J, with 7 bases between. The CDR3 sequence is 13 residues long. Germline CDR1 reads LNHDA; CDR2 reads SQIVND (reference sequence). CDR3 in DNA: TGTGCCAGTAGTATGAAAGGGACAGATACGCAGTATTTT. Residues: CASSMKGTDTQYF.

This clone was counted a few times. The chain is built from TRBV7-9 and TRBJ2-1; TRBD1 or TRBD2 may be the D gene (5 bases each). From germline, CDR1 is SEHNR and CDR2 FQNEAQ (reference sequence). The CDR3 covers 13 residues. V shed 4 bases and J shed 8 bases, with 12 bases lying between them. The chain's CDR3 is CASSSGTLDEQFF. The CDR3 bases are TGTGCCAGCAGCTCGGGGACCTTGGATGAGCAGTTCTTC.

The rearrangement links TRBV6-1 to TRBJ2-7; D not certain. The germline CDR1 and CDR2 sequences are MNHNS and SASEGT. V gave up 0 bases and J gave up 1 base, with 13 bases separating them. The CDR3 length is 16 residues. The chain's CDR3 is CASSEAVETISYEQYF. In DNA, the CDR3 is TGTGCCAGCAGTGAAGCGGTCGAAACGATTTCCTACGAGCAGTACTTC.

This clone showed up just a few times. This chain uses TRBV5-1 with TRBJ2-2; 7 nucleotides align to TRBD2. Germline CDR1 is SGHRS and CDR2 is YFSETQ. The length of the CDR3 is 16 residues. Trimming cost V 1 base and J 4 bases; bases outside gene matches: 7. CDR3: CASSLQAGAGTGELFF. DNA for the CDR3: TGCGCCAGCAGCTTGCAGGCGGGAGCGGGCACCGGGGAGCTGTTTTTT.

Only a few counts were recorded for this clone. A far larger clone is one base from this, pointing to a likely read error. The sample contains more than one DNA sequence encoding this CDR3. The genes are TRBV30 and TRBJ1-2; no clear D gene. V lost 3 bases and J 10 bases, leaving 12 bases between the germline ends. The CDR3 length is 11 residues. Germline-derived CDR1 and CDR2 are GTSNPN and SVGIG (reference sequence). DNA of the CDR3: TGTGCCTGGAGCTCTCCCGCGGACTACACCTTC. It is translated as CAWSSPADYTF.

Only a few counts were recorded for this clone. This chain connects TRBV27 to TRBJ2-7; 7 nucleotides line up with TRBD2. The germline gives CDR1 MNHEY, CDR2 SMNVEV (reference sequence). The CDR3 is 13 residues long. V gave up 6 bases and J gave up 0 bases; unmatched junction bases: 2. DNA for the CDR3: TGTGCCAGCAGCAGCGGGGTCTCCTACGAGCAGTACTTC. Its protein is CASSSGVSYEQYF.

CDR3 nucleotides: TGTGCCAGCAGTTTATCGACAGGGAAAAAGGGCTACACCTTC. This encodes CASSLSTGKKGYTF. The V call is TRBV28, the J call TRBJ1-2; 7 nucleotides line up with TRBD1. V shed 1 base, J shed 8 bases, and the junction held 7 bases outside the gene matches. The CDR3 covers 14 residues. CDR1 is MDHEN, CDR2 SYDVKM, per germline.

The chain uses TRBV28 and TRBJ2-7, with D uncertain. Trimming pared 8 bases from V and 2 bases from J, leaving 16 bases between. CDR1 is MDHEN, CDR2 SYDVKM, per germline. CDR3 length equals 14 residues. The CDR3 region is CASAYPRAPYEQYF. The CDR3 DNA reads as TGTGCCAGCGCATACCCGCGAGCGCCCTACGAGCAGTACTTC.

The rearrangement joins TRBV28 to TRBJ2-7; TRBD1 matches at 10 bases. The CDR3 contains 13 residues. Germline V gene sequence: CDR1 MDHEN, CDR2 SYDVKM. The J segment lost 4 bases and the V segment lost 6 bases, leaving 3 bases of the junction unmatched. The CDR3: CASRRQGAYEQYF. In DNA form, the CDR3 reads TGTGCCAGCAGAAGACAGGGGGCTTACGAGCAGTACTTC.

Points on this clone: A much larger clone sits a single nucleotide away, making a read error possible. The chain combines TRBV11-1 with TRBJ2-5; D not resolved. Germline lookup yields CDR1 SGHAT and CDR2 FQDESV (reference sequence). The CDR3 consists of 15 residues. In DNA form, the CDR3 reads TGTACCAGCAGCTTCCCCTTCGGCTCTCAAGAGACCCAGTACTTC. Amino acids: CTSSFPFGSQETQYF.

This clone showed up just once. This rearrangement joins TRBV5-1 to TRBJ1-1, with TRBD1 matching 8 bases. The V segment lost 4 bases and the J segment 7 bases; nucleotides outside the gene matches: 15. This CDR3 contains 16 residues. The germline gives CDR1 SGHRS, CDR2 YFSETQ. DNA for the CDR3: TGCGCCAGCAGCGGTCGGGACAGGAGGGCGCCCCTTGAAGCTTTCTTT. It encodes CASSGRDRRAPLEAFF.

The chain is built from TRBV4-1 and TRBJ2-1; a possible D gene is TRBD1 (5 bases). CDR3 length: 14 residues. Germline values: CDR1 MGHRA, CDR2 YSYEKL. Trimming left V 3 bases short and J 2 bases short, with 8 bases between. The CDR3 nucleotides are TGCGCCAGCAGCCAGGGGCGAGCCTACAATGAGCAGTTCTTC. It encodes CASSQGRAYNEQFF.

This chain connects TRBV15 to TRBJ1-5; D not certain. The CDR3 length is 17 residues. The V end lost 1 base, the J end lost 1 base, and 14 bases lay between the germline ends. Looked up from germline, CDR1 is LNHNV and CDR2 is YYDKDF (reference sequence). The CDR3 DNA reads as TGTGCCACCAGCAGAGGGTTGAGAAGGGTGAGCAATCAGCCCCAGCATTTT. The encoded protein is CATSRGLRRVSNQPQHF.

This clone has more than one count but fewer than ten. Here the CDR3 reads CASSPPDVNEQFF. The CDR3 DNA follows: TGTGCCAGCAGCCCCCCGGACGTAAATGAGCAGTTCTTC. The chain couples TRBV9 to TRBJ2-1; D ambiguous. V dropped 4 bases and J dropped 7 bases, with 12 bases sitting between them. There are 13 residues in the CDR3. CDR1 and CDR2 from the germline V gene are SGDLS and YYNGEE.

The chain combines TRBV5-1 with TRBJ2-2, with 7 bases that match TRBD1. V lost 5 bases to trimming and J lost 2 bases; unmatched junction nucleotides: 6. Germline CDR1 reads SGHRS; CDR2 reads YFSETQ. The CDR3 is 15 residues long. CDR3 in amino acids: CASRGQSPNTGELFF. In DNA, the CDR3 is TGCGCCAGCAGGGGACAGTCCCCCAACACCGGGGAGCTGTTTTTT.

This clone was observed a handful of times. V and J are TRBV19 and TRBJ2-3; D gene ambiguous. Germline values: CDR1 LNHDA, CDR2 SQIVND (reference sequence). This CDR3 contains 14 residues. V lost 10 bases and J 1 base, leaving 15 bases between the germline ends. CDR3 coding DNA: TGTGCCACCTCTCGCTATAGGGGCACAGATACGCAGTATTTT. Its translation is CATSRYRGTDTQYF.

The CDR3 protein is CASSLVSTTDTQYF. In nucleotides, the CDR3 is TGTGCCAGCAGCTTAGTTTCTACCACAGATACGCAGTATTTT. The genes are TRBV7-2 and TRBJ2-3; D unresolved. Per germline, CDR1 SGHTA and CDR2 FQGNSA. This CDR3 has 14 residues. The ends were cut back, 1 base at V and 2 bases at J, with 7 bases in the middle. Based on the CDR3 plus reference TRBV7-2 and TRBJ2-3, the full variable domain is GAGVSQSPSNKVTEKGKDVELRCDPISGHTALYWYRQSLGQGLEFLIYFQGNSAPDKSGLPSDRFSAERTGGSVSTLTIQRTQQEDSAVYLCASSLVSTTDTQYFGPGTRLTVL.

Points on this clone: A far more abundant clone sits one base away, making this likely a read error. The chain uses TRBV7-9 and TRBJ2-1; D gene uncertain. The germline V gene has CDR1 SEHNR and CDR2 FQNEAQ (reference sequence). This CDR3 spans 13 amino acids. The CDR3 region is CASSPPVEDEQLF. For the CDR3, the DNA is TGTGCCAGCAGTCCGCCAGTAGAGGATGAGCAGCTCTTC.

This clone was detected once. The chain is built from TRBV10-1 and TRBJ1-5, with TRBD1 matching 9 bases. The CDR3 loop spans 16 amino acids. J was trimmed by 1 base and V by 1 base; bases with no gene match: 2. Germline V CDR1 and CDR2: WNHNN, SYGVQD (reference sequence). The CDR3 protein is CASSEWTGASNQPQHF. As DNA, the CDR3 is TGCGCCAGCAGTGAGTGGACAGGGGCGAGCAATCAGCCCCAGCATTTT.

V usage is TRBV7-3 and J usage is TRBJ2-5, with D unclear. The CDR3 length is 11 residues. The germline gives CDR1 SGHTA, CDR2 FQGTGA. Between the trimmed V and J ends, which lost 4 bases and 3 bases, there was a span of 3 bases. The CDR3 loop is CASSYEETQYF. The CDR3 DNA follows: TGTGCCAGCAGCTACGAAGAGACCCAGTACTTC. Drawing the rest from reference TRBV7-3 and TRBJ2-5, the complete variable domain is GAGVSQTPSNKVTEKGKYVELRCDPISGHTALYWYRQSLGQGPEFLIYFQGTGAADDSGLPNDRFFAVRPEGSVSTLKIQRTERGDSAVYLCASSYEETQYFGPGTRLLVL.

The rearrangement joins TRBV28 to TRBJ2-1, with D perhaps matching TRBD2 (5 bases). V was shortened by 11 bases and J by 7 bases, with 12 bases between the two germline ends. Germline CDR1 is MDHEN and CDR2 is SYDVKM. The CDR3 contains 11 residues. CDR3 bases: TGTGCCGTCTTTACTAGGAATGAGCAGTTCTTC. Amino acid sequence: CAVFTRNEQFF. Looking up the rest from reference TRBV28 and TRBJ2-1 gives the full variable domain: DVKVTQSSRYLVKRTGEKVFLECVQDMDHENMFWYRQDPGLGLRLIYFSYDVKMKEKGDIPEGYSVSREKKERFSLILESASTNQTSMYLCAVFTRNEQFFGPGTRLTVL.

The chain recombines TRBV19 with TRBJ1-4, with D tentatively TRBD1 (5 bases). V dropped 7 bases and J dropped 5 bases, with 20 bases sitting between them. Germline V gives CDR1 LNHDA, CDR2 SQIVND (reference sequence). The CDR3 consists of 16 residues. In DNA form, the CDR3 reads TGTGCCAGTAAAAGCCGTGAGAGGGGATACAATGAAAAACTGTTTTTT. Translating it yields CASKSRERGYNEKLFF.